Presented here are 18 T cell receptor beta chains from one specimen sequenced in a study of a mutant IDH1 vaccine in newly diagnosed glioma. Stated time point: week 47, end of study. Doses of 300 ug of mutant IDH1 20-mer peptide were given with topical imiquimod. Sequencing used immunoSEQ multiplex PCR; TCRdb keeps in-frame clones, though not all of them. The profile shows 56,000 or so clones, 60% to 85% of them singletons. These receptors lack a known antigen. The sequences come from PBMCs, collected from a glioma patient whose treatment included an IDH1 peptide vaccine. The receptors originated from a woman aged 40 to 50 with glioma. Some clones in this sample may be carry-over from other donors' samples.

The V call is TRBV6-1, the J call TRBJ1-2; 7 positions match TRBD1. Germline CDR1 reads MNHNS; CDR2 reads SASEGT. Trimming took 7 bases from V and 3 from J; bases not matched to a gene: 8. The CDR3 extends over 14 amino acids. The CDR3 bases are TGTGCCAGCAAGCTACAGGGGAGTTACTATGGCTACACCTTC. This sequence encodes CASKLQGSYYGYTF.

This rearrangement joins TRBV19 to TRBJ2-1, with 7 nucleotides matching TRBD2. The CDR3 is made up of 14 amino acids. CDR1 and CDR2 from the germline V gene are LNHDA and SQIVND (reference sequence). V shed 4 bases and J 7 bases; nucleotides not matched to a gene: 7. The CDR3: CASSRGGSSNEQFF. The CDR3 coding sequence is TGTGCCAGTAGTAGGGGGGGGAGCAGTAATGAGCAGTTCTTC.

CDR3 bases: TGTGCCAGCACCCCCGATCAGGGACCAGATACGCAGTATTTT. This gives the protein CASTPDQGPDTQYF. The V gene is TRBV5-4, the J gene TRBJ2-3; D may match TRBD1 or TRBD2 (5 bases each). CDR3 length equals 14 residues. Trimming stripped 6 bases from V and 4 bases from J, with 15 bases between. Germline V gene lookup returns CDR1 SGHNT and CDR2 YYREEE (reference sequence).

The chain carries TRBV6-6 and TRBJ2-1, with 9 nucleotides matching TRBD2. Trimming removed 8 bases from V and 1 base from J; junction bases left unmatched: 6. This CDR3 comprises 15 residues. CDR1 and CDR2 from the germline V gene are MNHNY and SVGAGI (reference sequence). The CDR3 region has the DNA TGTGCCAGCGACCTAGCGGGGCTATCCTACAATGAGCAGTTCTTC. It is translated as CASDLAGLSYNEQFF.

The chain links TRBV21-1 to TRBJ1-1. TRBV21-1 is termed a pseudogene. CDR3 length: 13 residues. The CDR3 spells CASSKDRTRGAFF. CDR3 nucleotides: TGTGCCAGCAGCAAAGACAGGACCCGAGGGGCTTTCTTT.

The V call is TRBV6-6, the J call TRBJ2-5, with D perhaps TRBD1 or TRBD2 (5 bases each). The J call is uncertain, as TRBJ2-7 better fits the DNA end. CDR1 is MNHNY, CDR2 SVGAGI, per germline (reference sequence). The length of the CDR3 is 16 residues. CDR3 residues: CASSYTLGVDSYEQYF. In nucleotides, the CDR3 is TGTGCCAGCAGTTACACGTTGGGGGTGGACTCCTACGAGCAGTACTTC.

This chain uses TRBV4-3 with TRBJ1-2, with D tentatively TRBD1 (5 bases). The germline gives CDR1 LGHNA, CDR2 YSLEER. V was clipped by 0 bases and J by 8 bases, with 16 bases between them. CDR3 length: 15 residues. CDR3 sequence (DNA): TGCGCCAGCAGCCAAGATACGGGGACGAAGAAGGGCTACACCTTC. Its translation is CASSQDTGTKKGYTF.

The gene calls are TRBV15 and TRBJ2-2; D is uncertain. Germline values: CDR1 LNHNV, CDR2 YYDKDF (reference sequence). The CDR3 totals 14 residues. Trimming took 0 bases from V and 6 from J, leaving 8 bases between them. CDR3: CATSRDSGAGELFF. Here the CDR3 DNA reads TGTGCCACCAGCAGAGATAGTGGGGCCGGGGAGCTGTTTTTT.

CDR3 bases: TGTGCCAGCTCACCACCGGTCAGGGGGCGCAACACTGAAGCTTTCTTT. Protein product: CASSPPVRGRNTEAFF. V is TRBV18 and J is TRBJ1-1, with 8 bases lining up with TRBD1. The CDR3 runs to 16 residues. Unmatched junction bases numbered 5, after V lost 0 bases and J lost 2 bases. Per germline, CDR1 KGHSH and CDR2 LQKENI.

The CDR3 DNA sequence: TGTGCCAGCAGTCCTAGAGGGGTCACAGATACGCAGTATTTT. Its protein product is CASSPRGVTDTQYF. This rearrangement joins TRBV27 to TRBJ2-3, with D tentatively TRBD1 or TRBD2 (5 bases each). V was trimmed by 5 bases and J by 2 bases, leaving 11 bases between them. The CDR3 is made up of 14 amino acids. Germline V gives CDR1 MNHEY, CDR2 SMNVEV (reference sequence).

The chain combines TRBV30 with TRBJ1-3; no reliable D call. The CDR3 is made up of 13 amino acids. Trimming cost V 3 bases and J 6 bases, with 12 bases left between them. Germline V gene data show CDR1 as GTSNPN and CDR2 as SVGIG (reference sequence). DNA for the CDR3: TGTGCCTGGAGCTTACCCCTGGCAAACACCATATATTTT. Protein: CAWSLPLANTIYF.

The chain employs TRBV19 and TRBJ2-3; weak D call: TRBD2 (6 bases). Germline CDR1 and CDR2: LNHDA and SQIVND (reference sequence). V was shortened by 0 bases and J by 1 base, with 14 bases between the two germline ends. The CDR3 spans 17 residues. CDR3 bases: TGTGCCAGTAGTATAGATGCCCGCGGGACGGGCACAGATACGCAGTATTTT. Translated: CASSIDARGTGTDTQYF.

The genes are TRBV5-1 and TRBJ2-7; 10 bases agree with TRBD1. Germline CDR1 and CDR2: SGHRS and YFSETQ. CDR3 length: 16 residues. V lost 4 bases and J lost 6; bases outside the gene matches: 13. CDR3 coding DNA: TGCGCCAGCAGCCTGGACATGAGACAGGGGGCGCGCGAGCAGTACTTC. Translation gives CASSLDMRQGAREQYF.

CDR3 nucleotide sequence: TGTGCCAGCAGCGGACAGAGGAGAAGTTCACCCCTCCACTTT. Its protein product is CASSGQRRSSPLHF. The chain uses TRBV9 and TRBJ1-6; D may be TRBD1 (5 bases). The length of the CDR3 is 14 residues. Germline V gene data show CDR1 as SGDLS and CDR2 as YYNGEE. With 3 bases removed from V and 9 bases from J, the gap between germline ends came to 13 bases.

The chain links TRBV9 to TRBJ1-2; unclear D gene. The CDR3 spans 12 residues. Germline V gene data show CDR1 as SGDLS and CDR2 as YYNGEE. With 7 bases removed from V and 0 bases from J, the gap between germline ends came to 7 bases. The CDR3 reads CASRTTNYGYTF. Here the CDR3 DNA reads TGTGCCAGCCGTACCACTAACTATGGCTACACCTTC.

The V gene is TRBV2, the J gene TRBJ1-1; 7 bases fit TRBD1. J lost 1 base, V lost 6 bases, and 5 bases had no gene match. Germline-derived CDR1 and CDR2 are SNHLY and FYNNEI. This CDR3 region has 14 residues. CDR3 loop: CASRGSGGNTEAFF. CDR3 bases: TGTGCCAGCAGAGGCTCAGGGGGGAACACTGAAGCTTTCTTT.

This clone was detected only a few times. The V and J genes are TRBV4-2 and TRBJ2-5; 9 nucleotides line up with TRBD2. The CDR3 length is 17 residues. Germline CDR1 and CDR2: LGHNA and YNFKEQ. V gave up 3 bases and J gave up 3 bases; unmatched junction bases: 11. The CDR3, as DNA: TGTGCCAGCAGCCACGATCCGAGCGGGGGGCTCAAAGAGACCCAGTACTTC. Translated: CASSHDPSGGLKETQYF.

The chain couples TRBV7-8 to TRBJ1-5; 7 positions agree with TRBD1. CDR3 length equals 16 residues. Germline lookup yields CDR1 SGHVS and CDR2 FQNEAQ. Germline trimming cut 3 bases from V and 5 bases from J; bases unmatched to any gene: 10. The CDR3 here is CASSFYRDSTDQPQHF. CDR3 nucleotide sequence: TGTGCCAGCAGCTTCTACCGGGACAGCACCGATCAGCCCCAGCATTTT.